This TCR beta chain was sequenced for a study of OX40 agonist ivuxolimab in advanced cancers. Study background: Patients were infused with ivuxolimab every 2 weeks at 0.01 to 10 mg/kg.

The protocol was immunoSEQ multiplex PCR, while the TCRdb copy is restricted to in-frame clones and leaves out a portion. Among 90,000 to 100,000 clones listed, around 96% were seen once. The CDR3 extends over 13 amino acids. The receptor's source is an adult with an advanced solid tumor such as melanoma, head and neck, liver or kidney cancer. This specimen was CD4+ or CD8+ T cells sorted from blood, taken in a trial of the OX40 agonist ivuxolimab. This rearrangement joins TRBV1 to TRBJ2-7. TRBV1 is noted as a pseudogene. DNA for the CDR3: TGCACCAGCAGCCGTGGGGGGCTGGGCGAGCAGTACTTC. Protein product: CTSSRGGLGEQYF.